The T cell receptor (beta chain) described here comes from a study of CD8 T cells in Susac syndrome. After extraction with the RNeasy kit, roughly 0.45 to 1 ug of the RNA was reverse transcribed using random hexamers. The amplification used immunoSEQ multiplex PCR on TCR beta CDR3; it spanned 54 Vbeta and 13 Jbeta. TCRdb processed the immunoSEQ multiplex PCR reads anew with MiXCR; each CDR3 protein has one entry. The sample consists of about 300,000 distinct CDR3 sequences, 70% to 90% of them appearing once. CDR3 length: 13 amino acids. Per the germline V gene, CDR1 is DFQATT and CDR2 is SNEGSKA (reference sequence). The V end lost 3 bases, the J end lost 3 bases, and 11 bases lay between the germline ends.

Sequencing was carried out using CD8+ T cells from PBMCs. The source is a human donor with multiple sclerosis. V and J are TRBV20-1 and TRBJ2-5; D is undetermined. The CDR3 sequence is CSASCPLEETQYF. The CDR3 DNA follows: TGCAGTGCTAGTTGTCCGTTAGAAGAGACCCAGTACTTC.